Reported below is one T cell receptor (beta chain). CDR1 and CDR2 from the germline V gene are GTSNPN and SVGIG (reference sequence). This CDR3 comprises 18 residues. V was clipped by 1 base and J by 4 bases; unmatched bases: 15. This sample stems from a study of T cells in Graves' hyperthyroidism and ophthalmopathy. The TCR beta CDR3 regions underwent amplification using RNA transcripts as the source. The HTBI primer set served for first-round RT-PCR of the TCR CDR3. In TCRdb, the multiplex PCR reads were re-called with MiXCR into one record per CDR3 protein. The repertoire holds 360,000 or so distinct CDR3 sequences, with about a sixth as singletons.

The clonotype comes from a woman between 40 and 50 years old with Graves' ophthalmopathy. The sequenced material came from blood. J is TRBJ2-5 and V is TRBV30; 10 bases are shared with TRBD1. This CDR3 is CAWSGPGGTGVYGETQYF. CDR3 coding DNA: TGTGCCTGGAGTGGTCCGGGAGGGACAGGGGTTTACGGAGAGACCCAGTACTTC.